Listed below are T cell receptor beta chains from one sample, sequenced in a study of T cell responses to AZD1222 COVID-19 vaccine. Profiled with immunoSEQ multiplex PCR; TCRdb holds only in-frame clones, not every one. Altogether about 110,000 clones are present, approximately 86% being singletons, with the ten largest covering 5.2%. The sample was peripheral blood, taken on day 0 of AZD1222 vaccination. All receptors come from an adult in good health. The CDR3 runs from the conserved cysteine through the conserved F or W. The order of the fields is V gene, D gene, J gene, clone size, CDR3 protein, CDR3 DNA. The D gene is left open where the match is weak. The size entry is marked missing in some rows and otherwise reads once, few, many or a size class.

TRBV27,NA,TRBJ1-6,NA,CASSLLQASPLHF,TGTGCCAGCAGTTTACTCCAGGCCTCACCCCTCCACTTT
TRBV18,NA,TRBJ1-3,NA,CASSGGNGNTIYF,TGTGCCAGCTCAGGAGGGAATGGAAACACCATATATTTT
TRBV6-5,NA,TRBJ2-3,NA,CASSYSSGVSGDTQYF,TGTGCCAGCAGTTACAGTTCCGGGGTTTCTGGAGATACGCAGTATTTT
TRBV5-4,NA,TRBJ2-2,once,CASSPQTGRGTGELFF,TGTGCCAGCAGCCCCCAGACAGGGCGGGGGACCGGGGAGCTGTTTTTT
TRBV5-6,TRBD1,TRBJ2-3,few,CASSLTRTGGTADTQYF,TGTGCCAGCAGCTTAACTCGGACAGGGGGGACCGCAGATACGCAGTATTTT
TRBV11-3,TRBD1,TRBJ2-1,NA,CASSSGQADNEQFF,TGTGCCAGCAGCTCCGGACAGGCTGACAATGAGCAGTTCTTC
TRBV27,TRBD1,TRBJ1-2,NA,CASSLNRGQVNGYTF,TGTGCCAGCAGTTTGAACAGGGGGCAGGTTAATGGCTACACCTTC
TRBV5-1,NA,TRBJ2-5,once,CASSDRDGKETQYF,TGCGCCAGCAGCGACCGGGACGGAAAAGAGACCCAGTACTTC
TRBV6-2/TRBV6-3,TRBD2,TRBJ2-3,few,CASSYGSAGGLADTQYF,TGTGCCAGCAGTTACGGATCGGCGGGGGGGCTAGCAGATACGCAGTATTTT
TRBV7-2,TRBD2,TRBJ2-3,NA,CASSLAGAGDTQYF,TGTGCCAGCAGCCTAGCGGGAGCAGGAGATACGCAGTATTTT
TRBV28,NA,TRBJ2-7,NA,CASSLFGGGQGYEQYF,TGTGCCAGCAGTTTATTTGGGGGAGGCCAGGGCTACGAGCAGTACTTC